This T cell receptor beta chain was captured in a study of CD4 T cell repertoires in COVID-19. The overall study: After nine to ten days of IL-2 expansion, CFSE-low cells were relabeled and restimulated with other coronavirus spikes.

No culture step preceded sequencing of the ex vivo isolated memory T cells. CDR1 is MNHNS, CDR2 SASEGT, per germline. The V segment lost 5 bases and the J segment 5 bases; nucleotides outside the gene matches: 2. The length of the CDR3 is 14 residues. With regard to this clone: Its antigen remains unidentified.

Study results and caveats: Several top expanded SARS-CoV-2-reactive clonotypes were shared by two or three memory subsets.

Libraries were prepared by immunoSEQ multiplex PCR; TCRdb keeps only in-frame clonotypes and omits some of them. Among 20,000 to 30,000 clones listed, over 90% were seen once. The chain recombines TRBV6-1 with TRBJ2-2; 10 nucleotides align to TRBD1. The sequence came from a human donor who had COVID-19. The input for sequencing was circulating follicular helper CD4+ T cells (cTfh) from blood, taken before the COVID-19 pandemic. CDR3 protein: CASSWTGGTGELFF. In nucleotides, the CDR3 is TGTGCCAGCAGTTGGACAGGGGGGACCGGGGAGCTGTTTTTT.